This T cell receptor (beta chain) was sequenced during a study of blood T cell repertoires in COVID-19. This clone was picked up one time. TCRdb's copy holds only in-frame clones and misses some; the assay was immunoSEQ multiplex PCR. The data hold 200,000 to 250,000 clones, with around 83% observed a single time. Per the germline V gene, CDR1 is SGHRS and CDR2 is YFSETQ. V was trimmed by 3 bases and J by 9 bases, leaving 13 bases between them. The CDR3 is made up of 13 amino acids. The chain links TRBV5-1 to TRBJ2-1, with D perhaps matching TRBD2 (5 bases). Sequenced material: peripheral blood. This TCR was sampled from a woman in her sixties or seventies with COVID-19, enrolled during active disease. The CDR3 sequence: CASSSTTTSEQFF. CDR3 DNA: TGCGCCAGCAGCTCAACTACTACTAGTGAGCAGTTCTTC.